These 9 T cell receptor beta chains share one sample of origin, sequenced in a study of T cell changes during pregnancy in multiple sclerosis. TCRdb's copy holds only in-frame clones and misses some; the assay was immunoSEQ multiplex PCR. The sample yields over 35,000 clones, 80% to 95% seen once. The sample consisted of CD8+ T cells from peripheral blood mononuclear cells, taken in the first trimester of pregnancy. These receptors were taken from a female donor with multiple sclerosis, enrolled in a pregnancy study.

The chain is built from TRBV27 and TRBJ2-7; D may be TRBD1 (6 bases). Trimming cost V 4 bases and J 2 bases, with 21 bases left between them. Germline V gene lookup returns CDR1 MNHEY and CDR2 SMNVEV (reference sequence). The CDR3 extends over 17 amino acids. The CDR3 DNA follows: TGTGCCAGCAGTTCTCCTACTAACCATCGGACAGCCTACGAGCAGTACTTC. Its protein product is CASSSPTNHRTAYEQYF.

A remark on this clone: One junction end does not reproduce the germline sequence, and a read error may be involved. This sequence joins TRBV11-2 and TRBJ2-5, with D possibly TRBD2 on 5 matching bases. CDR1 is SGHAT, CDR2 FQNNGV, per germline. The CDR3 length is 13 residues. CDR3 coding DNA: TGTGCCAGCAGCCCTCGAGACTACCCCAACTCGGACTTC. Translation: CASSPRDYPNSDF. The variable domain in full, with the rest retrieved from reference TRBV11-2 and TRBJ2-5, is EAGVAQSPRYKIIEKRQSVAFWCNPISGHATLYWYQQILGQGPKLLIQFQNNGVVDDSQLPKDRFSAERLKGVDSTLKIQPAKLEDSAVYLCASSPRDYPNSDFGPGTRLLVL.

The chain carries TRBV4-2 and TRBJ1-2; the D is unclear. The germline V gene has CDR1 LGHNA and CDR2 YNFKEQ. V lost 5 bases to trimming and J lost 4 bases, with 20 bases between them. There are 16 residues in the CDR3. The CDR3: CASSSTVMEGPYGYTF. Written as DNA, the CDR3 is TGTGCCAGCAGCTCAACCGTCATGGAGGGCCCCTATGGCTACACCTTC.

The chain has TRBV4-3 and TRBJ2-7, with D perhaps TRBD2 (5 bases). The V and J ends lost 1 base and 7 bases respectively, with 17 bases between them. From germline, CDR1 is LGHNA and CDR2 YSLEER. This CDR3 is built from 15 residues. The CDR3 sequence: CASSQAPGRMWEQYF. DNA of the CDR3: TGCGCCAGCAGCCAAGCCCCGGGAAGGATGTGGGAGCAGTACTTC.

The V gene is TRBV9, the J gene TRBJ1-2, with D possibly TRBD1 on 6 matching bases. V was clipped by 4 bases and J by 0 bases, with 19 bases between them. The CDR3 has 17 amino acids. Per the germline V gene, CDR1 is SGDLS and CDR2 is YYNGEE. The CDR3, as DNA: TGTGCCAGCAGCATCCTAACCGGGACAAACACTAACTATGGCTACACCTTC. As protein: CASSILTGTNTNYGYTF.

This sequence joins TRBV30 and TRBJ2-7, with D tentatively TRBD1 (6 bases). V was clipped by 0 bases and J by 0 bases, with 12 bases between them. The germline gives CDR1 GTSNPN, CDR2 SVGIG (reference sequence). The CDR3 runs to 15 residues. CDR3 sequence reads: CAWSVGQGSSYEQYF. CDR3 in DNA: TGTGCCTGGAGTGTGGGGCAGGGGAGCTCCTACGAGCAGTACTTC.

CDR3 DNA sequence: TGTGCCAGCAGCGGGATGTCAGGGGGCTGGACTAATGAAAAACTGTTTTTT. Residues: CASSGMSGGWTNEKLFF. This rearrangement joins TRBV7-8 to TRBJ1-4, with 8 bases matching TRBD1. Germline V gene lookup returns CDR1 SGHVS and CDR2 FQNEAQ. This CDR3 contains 17 residues. V shed 5 bases, J shed 2 bases, and the junction held 10 bases outside the gene matches.

This clone was detected only once. The chain has TRBV27 and TRBJ2-3; unclear D gene. CDR1 is MNHEY, CDR2 SMNVEV, per germline (reference sequence). The CDR3 consists of 13 residues. Trimming shortened V by 3 bases and J by 5 bases, and 9 bases separated the two germline ends. The CDR3 DNA reads as TGTGCCAGCAGTTTCCTCTCTAGAGATACGCAGTATTTT. Protein: CASSFLSRDTQYF.

This chain links TRBV19 with TRBJ1-4, with a possible D match to TRBD1 (6 bases). Trimming removed 2 bases from V and 4 bases from J, with 8 bases in between. The CDR3 totals 14 residues. Germline lookup yields CDR1 LNHDA and CDR2 SQIVND (reference sequence). In nucleotides, the CDR3 is TGTGCCAGTAGTATAATAGGGGGTAATGAAAAACTGTTTTTT. Residues: CASSIIGGNEKLFF.